This TCR beta chain is drawn from a study of T cells in localized non-small cell lung cancer. TCRdb keeps only in-frame clones here, not all; method: immunoSEQ multiplex PCR. The sample lists 25,000 to 35,000 clones, roughly 84% seen once, with approximately 5.7% in the top ten. This clone was observed a handful of times. The antigen is undetermined. Notes on the study in general: Multi-region tumor sequencing was not done, so intratumor heterogeneity could not be excluded. Uninvolved neighboring lung showed the greatest T cell clonality, exceeding tumor.

Germline assignment: CDR1 LNHDA and CDR2 SQIVND (reference sequence). This CDR3 spans 15 amino acids. V shed 9 bases, J shed 3 bases, and the junction held 10 bases outside the gene matches. The source is a man between 40 and 70 years old with stage III lung adenocarcinoma. The V and J genes are TRBV19 and TRBJ2-1; 8 bases fit TRBD2. The source was peripheral blood mononuclear cells, collected before any cancer treatment. Here the CDR3 DNA reads TGTGCCAGCCTCGGGCGGGAGGAACGCTACAATGAGCAGTTCTTC. It specifies CASLGREERYNEQFF.